This T cell receptor beta chain was sequenced in a study of blood T cells in healthy people across ages. Study observations and caveats: When set beside aged donors, long-lived donors presented more naive CD4+ cells and higher diversity.

The germline V and J ends were trimmed by 0 bases and 2 bases, with 5 bases remaining between them. CDR3 length equals 13 residues. CDR1 and CDR2 (germline): SGDLS, YYNGEE. Donation came from healthy Caucasian individuals in Russia who were aged about 6 to 95. Primed by a sample-barcoded 5' primer and a J-beta primer mix, a second PCR proceeded for 7 to 11 cycles. Each CDR3 protein is one row after TCRdb ran MiXCR on the 5' RACE reads. Of roughly 640,000 distinct CDR3 sequences in the sample, approximately 30% were seen once. This clonotype has a count of ten or more. The antigen remains unidentified. Sequenced sample: blood. The clonotype was recovered from an elderly woman in good health. The gene calls are TRBV9 and TRBJ2-5; no clear D. The CDR3, as DNA: TGTGCCAGCAGCGTAGCACAGCAAGAGACCCAGTACTTC. Translation: CASSVAQQETQYF.